The source of this TCR beta chain is a study of T-cell memory formation after mild COVID-19. TCRdb passed the 5' RACE reads through MiXCR, listing each CDR3 protein once. The repertoire has approximately 60,000 distinct CDR3 sequences, about a tenth of them found once; the top ten carry around 1.1%. This CDR3 contains 19 residues. Germline CDR1 reads MNHEY; CDR2 reads SVGEGT. Trimming stripped 5 bases from V and 4 bases from J, with 27 bases between. A few counts support this clonotype. Sequencing was performed on PBMCs or a T cell subset sorted from them (not recorded which). This sequence originates from a man between 18 and 35 years old who had mild COVID-19 (a few samples of this study predate the infection). Cell type and time point are not known. The gene calls are TRBV6-2 or TRBV6-3 and TRBJ1-5; D not resolved. DNA for the CDR3: TGTGCCAGCAGTCGACGAAAGAGTAGGGCCGAGCTTTGGAATCAGCCCCAGCATTTT. Protein: CASSRRKSRAELWNQPQHF.